The present T cell receptor beta chain was sequenced within a study of beta chain features in type 1 diabetes. Findings of the study overall: It was not settled here whether HLA type affects TCRB rearrangement. When Type 1 diabetes patients were examined, their TCRB CDR3s proved moderately but significantly shorter in all four CD4+ subsets. The study notes PCR might favor shorter templates equally in patients and controls.

Note on this clone: The antigen is unknown.

The CDR3 covers 14 residues. The J segment lost 4 bases and the V segment lost 9 bases, leaving 7 bases of the junction unmatched. Germline lookup yields CDR1 SGHTA and CDR2 FQGNSA. What was sequenced were expressed TCRB transcripts, since all of the isolated RNA had been reverse transcribed. Sequenced by immunoSEQ multiplex PCR; TCRdb stores in-frame clones only, minus some. This table has about 930,000 clones, 17% appearing once. The V gene is TRBV7-2, the J gene TRBJ2-1, with TRBD2 matching over 9 bases. The TCR comes from a woman between 18 and 30 years old in good health. Sequencing used naive CD4+ T cells from blood. The CDR3 DNA reads TGTGCCAGTCTGCGCGGGAGGGATTACAATGAGCAGTTCTTC. This codes for CASLRGRDYNEQFF.